This T cell receptor beta chain stems from a study of CD8+CD57+ T cells in acquired aplastic anemia. This clonotype was observed once. Before being chosen for sequencing, patients had shown CD8+CD57+ cell expansion by flow cytometry. Blood sampling was performed on the patients, and none of them had received therapy by then. Genomic DNA provided the template from which TCR beta VDJ and CDR3 profiles were obtained. Each CDR3 protein gets one entry after TCRdb re-called the reads with MiXCR. The sample records approximately 80,000 distinct CDR3 sequences, roughly 70% being singletons. Input material: sorted CD4+, CD8+, or CD8+CD57+ T cells (not recorded which) from PBMCs. This receptor was obtained from a human donor with aplastic anemia.

CDR3 sequence reads: CASSGIGGLDYGYTF. CDR3 DNA sequence: TGTGCCAGCAGTGGAATCGGGGGGCTCGACTATGGCTACACCTTC. This rearrangement joins TRBV25-1 to TRBJ1-2, with a possible D match to TRBD1 (6 bases). V dropped 4 bases and J dropped 3 bases, with 15 bases sitting between them. Per germline, CDR1 MGHDK and CDR2 SYGVNS. CDR3 size: 15 residues.